The 31 T cell receptor beta chains listed next were all sequenced from one sample in a study of human T cells and chemical hapten exposure. Each CDR3 protein is one row after TCRdb ran MiXCR on the RACE reads. The table has fewer than 100,000 distinct CDR3 sequences, 11% seen once. Indicated time point: patch test 3, about 24 weeks after DPC sensitization. The treatment here: therapeutic diphenylcyclopropenone sensitization with weekly scalp DPC. Sequenced here: whole blood, sampled in connection with sensitization to the hapten diphenylcyclopropenone (DPC). Receptor source: a woman aged 25 to 39 with alopecia areata. Some clones in this sample may be carry-over from other donors' samples.

This clonotype has more than one count but fewer than ten. This chain uses TRBV6-5 with TRBJ1-6; possibly TRBD1 for D (5 bases). V was shortened by 1 base and J by 8 bases, with 12 bases between the two germline ends. Germline loops: CDR1 MNHEY, CDR2 SVGAGI. This CDR3 is built from 15 residues. CDR3 nucleotide sequence: TGTGCCAGCAGTTACTTCGTCGGGGGGGATTCACCCCTCCACTTT. This gives the protein CASSYFVGGDSPLHF.

The chain employs TRBV24-1 and TRBJ2-3, with D perhaps matching TRBD2 (6 bases). The CDR3 is made up of 16 amino acids. Looked up from germline, CDR1 is KGHDR and CDR2 is SFDVKD. V dropped 0 bases and J dropped 4 bases, with 13 bases sitting between them. This CDR3 reads CATSDLLGGVSDTQYF. The CDR3 DNA follows: TGTGCCACCAGTGATTTGCTGGGGGGAGTATCAGATACGCAGTATTTT.

The chain has TRBV24-1 and TRBJ2-7; 7 nucleotides line up with TRBD1. This CDR3 is built from 15 residues. Germline CDR1 reads KGHDR; CDR2 reads SFDVKD. Trimming removed 3 bases from V and 2 bases from J; junction bases left unmatched: 6. CDR3 protein: CATSDPGQSTYEQYF. CDR3 sequence (DNA): TGTGCCACCAGTGATCCGGGACAGAGTACCTACGAGCAGTACTTC.

This clonotype was seen only a few times. The chain combines TRBV5-1 with TRBJ2-7; a possible D gene is TRBD2 (5 bases). This CDR3 is 14 amino acids long. The germline V and J ends were trimmed by 2 bases and 6 bases, with 15 bases remaining between them. Germline V CDR1 and CDR2: SGHRS, YFSETQ. CDR3 in DNA: TGCGCCAGCAGCTTCGACGGGGTAGTCGCCGAGCAGTACGTC. Residues: CASSFDGVVAEQYV.

This clonotype was recorded at least ten times. The chain links TRBV20-1 to TRBJ2-1, with D unclear. CDR1 DFQATT and CDR2 SNEGSKA come from the germline V gene (reference sequence). The CDR3 extends over 16 amino acids. V was cut by 4 bases and J by 2 bases, with 18 bases left in between. DNA for the CDR3: TGCAGTGCTAACCACCCCCCCTCCCGTGCCTACAATGAGCAGTTCTTC. Its translation: CSANHPPSRAYNEQFF.

This rearrangement joins TRBV11-2 to TRBJ2-1; TRBD2 matches 7 bases. The CDR3 loop spans 15 amino acids. V lost 1 base to trimming and J lost 3 bases; unmatched junction nucleotides: 3. Germline lookup yields CDR1 SGHAT and CDR2 FQNNGV. The CDR3 DNA reads TGTGCCAGCAGCTTAGGGAGGACTAGCTACAATGAGCAGTTCTTC. Its translation: CASSLGRTSYNEQFF.

A few counts support this clonotype. The chain uses TRBV28 and TRBJ1-4, with D possibly TRBD1 on 5 matching bases. The CDR3 spans 15 residues. Germline V gives CDR1 MDHEN, CDR2 SYDVKM. V was pared by 2 bases and J by 8 bases, with 15 bases between. CDR3 DNA: TGTGCCAGCAGTTTAGGGCGGAGGGGCCAGGAAAAACTGTTTTTT. This translates into CASSLGRRGQEKLFF.

This clonotype was recorded at least ten times. V gene TRBV30 combines with J gene TRBJ2-5; D unclear. CDR1 is GTSNPN, CDR2 SVGIG, per germline (reference sequence). Trimming left V 4 bases short and J 2 bases short, with 8 bases between. The CDR3 is 12 amino acids. CDR3 nucleotide sequence: TGTGCCTGGACTCTGGGGCAAGAGACCCAGTACTTC. This codes for CAWTLGQETQYF.

This clonotype was detected only a few times. The chain recombines TRBV7-9 with TRBJ1-5, with D possibly matching TRBD1 (5 bases). V shed 5 bases and J shed 4 bases, with 9 bases lying between them. This CDR3 has 13 residues. Germline CDR1 is SEHNR and CDR2 is FQNEAQ (reference sequence). For the CDR3, the DNA is TGTGCCAGCAGCGGGGAGGGGAATCAGCCCCAGCATTTT. It yields the protein CASSGEGNQPQHF.

V gene TRBV5-4 combines with J gene TRBJ2-3, with D maybe TRBD2 (5 bases). This CDR3 is 13 amino acids long. The V gene's germline CDR1 is SGHNT and CDR2 YYREEE (reference sequence). V lost 0 bases and J 10 bases, leaving 12 bases between the germline ends. The CDR3 nucleotides are TGTGCCAGCAGCTTGGCGGGGATTCAGGCGCAGTATTTT. Its translation: CASSLAGIQAQYF.

This clonotype was detected a few times. The chain combines TRBV7-9 with TRBJ1-2; 11 nucleotides line up with TRBD1. This CDR3 is 16 amino acids long. Trimming at V came to 7 bases and at J to 2 bases, leaving 9 bases not matched to a gene. CDR1 is SEHNR, CDR2 FQNEAQ, per germline (reference sequence). CDR3 sequence: CASIPPGQGANYGYTF. The DNA for the CDR3 is TGTGCCAGCATCCCGCCAGGACAGGGGGCAAACTATGGCTACACCTTC.

This clonotype came up many times. CDR3 coding DNA: TGTGCCAGCAGCCCGAAGGACGGAGTATACAATGAGCAGTTCTTC. The encoded protein is CASSPKDGVYNEQFF. This chain links TRBV11-2 with TRBJ2-1; D uncertain. This CDR3 region has 15 residues. CDR1 is SGHAT and CDR2 is FQNNGV in the germline V gene. Trimming cost V 5 bases and J 4 bases, with 15 bases left between them.

This clonotype was seen many times. The rearrangement links TRBV6-2 or TRBV6-3 to TRBJ2-4; 10 bases are shared with TRBD2. The ends lost 4 bases at V and 0 bases at J; junction bases unmatched: 12. This CDR3 has 19 residues. CDR1 is MNHEY, CDR2 SVGEGT, per germline. The CDR3 nucleotides read TGTGCCAGCAGTTCTCGGGCTAGCGGGGGCCAAATAGCCAAAAACATTCAGTACTTC. It translates to CASSSRASGGQIAKNIQYF.

This clonotype was seen only a few times. This chain connects TRBV12-2 to TRBJ2-2. TRBV12-2 is a recognized pseudogene. CDR3 length equals 18 residues. The CDR3 region has the DNA TGTGCAAGTCGCTTCGGTTGGTCAGCCGAGACGAACACCGGGGAGCTGTTTTTT. Its translation: CASRFGWSAETNTGELFF.

This chain joins TRBV20-1 and TRBJ1-1; D unclear. The V gene's germline CDR1 is DFQATT and CDR2 SNEGSKA (reference sequence). The CDR3 has 14 residues. V lost 0 bases and J 3 bases, leaving 11 bases between the germline ends. CDR3 loop: CSAREGSPYTEAFF. In nucleotides, the CDR3 is TGCAGTGCTAGAGAGGGGTCCCCATACACTGAAGCTTTCTTT.

This clonotype was counted at least ten times. CDR3 DNA sequence: TGTGCCAGCAGTTATTTTGGGTCACGAGCTGAGCAGTTCTTC. Protein product: CASSYFGSRAEQFF. This chain uses TRBV6-2 or TRBV6-3 with TRBJ2-1; D unresolved. Trimming left V 3 bases short and J 9 bases short, with 15 bases between. The CDR3 is 14 residues long. Germline assignment: CDR1 MNHEY and CDR2 SVGEGT.

The chain recombines TRBV7-9 with TRBJ1-4, with D maybe TRBD1 (5 bases). CDR3 length equals 16 residues. Per the germline V gene, CDR1 is SEHNR and CDR2 is FQNEAQ (reference sequence). V was cut by 5 bases and J by 0 bases, with 13 bases left in between. The CDR3 nucleotides read TGTGCCAGCAGCCACGGGACTCTTACAACTAATGAAAAACTGTTTTTT. Protein product: CASSHGTLTTNEKLFF.

This clonotype was picked up many times. This chain uses TRBV20-1 with TRBJ2-5; 8 bases line up with TRBD1. The CDR3 extends over 18 amino acids. Germline lookup yields CDR1 DFQATT and CDR2 SNEGSKA (reference sequence). Trimming at V came to 6 bases and at J to 0 bases, leaving 18 bases not matched to a gene. This chain's CDR3 is CSASGQAAGLGHQETQYF. Written as DNA, the CDR3 is TGCAGTGCGTCGGGACAGGCCGCCGGCTTGGGCCACCAAGAGACCCAGTACTTC.

This clonotype was counted between two and nine times. The chain combines TRBV12-3 or TRBV12-4 with TRBJ2-5; tentatively, D is TRBD1 or TRBD2 (5 bases each). The CDR3 is 15 residues long. V was shortened by 3 bases and J by 1 base, with 12 bases between the two germline ends. CDR3 coding DNA: TGTGCCAGCAGTTTCCGGGGCCGATCCCAAGAGACCCAGTACTTC. Its translation is CASSFRGRSQETQYF.

This clonotype was counted at least ten times. The chain links TRBV6-5 to TRBJ2-7; D is perhaps TRBD1 or TRBD2 (6 bases each). Trimming left V 5 bases short and J 2 bases short, with 16 bases between. The V gene's germline CDR1 is MNHEY and CDR2 SVGAGI. The CDR3 spans 15 residues. For the CDR3, the DNA is TGTGCCAGCAGTAAGAAAGGGGGGATCGCCTACGAGCAGTACGTC. This codes for CASSKKGGIAYEQYV.

The chain recombines TRBV2 with TRBJ2-7; D is possibly TRBD1 or TRBD2 (6 bases each). Germline V CDR1 and CDR2: SNHLY, FYNNEI. The CDR3 extends over 12 amino acids. The CDR3 nucleotides read TGTGTCAGCAGTGAGGGGGGAGACGAGCAGTACGTC. Amino acid sequence: CVSSEGGDEQYV.

This clonotype is a singleton in its sample. J is TRBJ1-2 and V is TRBV2; 11 bases map to TRBD1. This CDR3 has 15 amino acids. Unmatched junction bases numbered 6, after V lost 5 bases and J lost 4 bases. The germline V gene encodes CDR1 SNHLY and CDR2 FYNNEI. This CDR3 reads CASSPDGTGGYGYTF. Here the CDR3 DNA reads TGTGCCAGCAGTCCCGATGGGACAGGGGGCTATGGCTACACCTTC.

This clonotype was seen at least ten times. This CDR3 reads CASSGDRLGGGNTIYF. DNA for the CDR3: TGTGCCAGCAGTGGAGACAGGCTCGGAGGAGGAAACACCATATATTTT. The chain recombines TRBV2 with TRBJ1-3; D might be TRBD1 (6 bases). The CDR3 extends over 16 amino acids. Looked up from germline, CDR1 is SNHLY and CDR2 is FYNNEI. Between the trimmed V and J ends, which lost 4 bases and 4 bases, there was a span of 17 bases.

The chain combines TRBV20-1 with TRBJ2-3; D is uncertain. This CDR3 region has 14 residues. Germline values: CDR1 DFQATT, CDR2 SNEGSKA (reference sequence). Trimming removed 2 bases at V and 5 bases at J, with 14 bases between. In DNA form, the CDR3 reads TGCAGTGCTAGATCGACTCTGTTGGTAGATACGCAGTATTTT. This codes for CSARSTLLVDTQYF.

This clonotype has a handful of counts. The junction and the germline gene differ at one end; a read error may be behind it. The chain combines TRBV7-7 with TRBJ2-1, with 8 bases matching TRBD2. CDR3 length equals 17 residues. The germline CDR1 and CDR2 sequences are SSHAT and FNYEAQ (reference sequence). CDR3 sequence: CASRPYSGGVTYNEQFF. The CDR3 nucleotides are TGTGCTAGCAGGCCCTACAGCGGGGGCGTTACCTACAATGAGCAGTTCTTC.

This clonotype was found many times. This chain uses TRBV29-1 with TRBJ1-1; D is unclear. Germline V gives CDR1 SQVTM, CDR2 ANQGSEA. This CDR3 is built from 14 residues. V was shortened by 7 bases and J by 2 bases, with 17 bases between the two germline ends. The DNA of the CDR3 is TGCAGCGCTATGGGCATCTCCACTAACACTGAAGCTTTCTTT. It yields the protein CSAMGISTNTEAFF.

This clonotype appeared once. The chain has TRBV12-3 or TRBV12-4 and TRBJ1-1; 9 bases agree with TRBD1. V lost 7 bases and J lost 5; bases outside the gene matches: 8. This CDR3 region has 14 residues. CDR3 in DNA: TGTGCCAGCACCGAACAGGGGGCGATGACTGAAGCTTTCTTT. It codes for CASTEQGAMTEAFF.

This clonotype was picked up many times. This chain links TRBV15 with TRBJ2-1, with 11 bases identical to TRBD2. After removal of 2 bases from V and 7 bases from J, the junction contained 10 bases not matched to a gene. The CDR3 contains 17 residues. Per germline, CDR1 LNHNV and CDR2 YYDKDF (reference sequence). The CDR3 DNA is TGTGCCACCAGCAGACCACCGACTAGCGGGATGAGGAATGAGCAGTTCTTC. Amino acid sequence: CATSRPPTSGMRNEQFF.

This clonotype was seen a handful of times. The chain has TRBV5-6 and TRBJ2-7; no clear D. The CDR3 consists of 13 residues. V was clipped by 3 bases and J by 5 bases, with 12 bases between them. Germline lookup yields CDR1 SGHDT and CDR2 YYEEEE. The CDR3 nucleotides read TGTGCCAGCAGCTACGCAGGATCGGACGAGCAGTACTTC. Translating gives CASSYAGSDEQYF.

This clonotype was detected ten times or more. The chain links TRBV7-6 to TRBJ2-1; TRBD2 aligns across 14 bases. Germline V gives CDR1 SGHVS, CDR2 FNYEAQ. The CDR3 contains 17 residues. V was pared by 5 bases and J by 7 bases, with 10 bases of the junction left unmatched. Written as DNA, the CDR3 is TGTGCCAGCAGCGCCGACCGACTAGCGGGGGGGCCAAATGAGCAGTTCTTC. Translation: CASSADRLAGGPNEQFF.

As to this clonotype: A much larger clone sits a single nucleotide away, making a read error possible. The J gene is TRBJ1-6, the V gene TRBV4-3; 10 bases are a match to TRBD1. This CDR3 is built from 15 residues. CDR1 LGHNA and CDR2 YSLEER come from the germline V gene. Here the CDR3 DNA reads TGCGCCGGCAGCCAAGGACAGGGGGACAACTCACCCCTCCACTTT. This codes for CAGSQGQGDNSPLHF.